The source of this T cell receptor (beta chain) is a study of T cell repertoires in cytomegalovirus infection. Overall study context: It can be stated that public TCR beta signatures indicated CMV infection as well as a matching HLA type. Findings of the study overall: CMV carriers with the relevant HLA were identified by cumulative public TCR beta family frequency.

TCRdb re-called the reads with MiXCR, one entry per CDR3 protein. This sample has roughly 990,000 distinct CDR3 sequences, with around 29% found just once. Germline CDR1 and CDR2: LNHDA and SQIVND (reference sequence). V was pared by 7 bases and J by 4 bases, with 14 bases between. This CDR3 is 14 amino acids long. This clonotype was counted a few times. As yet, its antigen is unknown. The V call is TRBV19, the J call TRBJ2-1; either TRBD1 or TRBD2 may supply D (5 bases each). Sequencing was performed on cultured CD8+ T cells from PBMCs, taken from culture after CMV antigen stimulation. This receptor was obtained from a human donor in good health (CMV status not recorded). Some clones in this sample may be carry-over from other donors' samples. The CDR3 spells CASTARDGYNEQFF. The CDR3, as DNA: TGTGCCAGTACCGCCCGGGACGGATACAATGAGCAGTTCTTC.